This T cell receptor beta chain was found in a study of blood T cell repertoires in COVID-19. For the study at large: PBMCs, B-cell-depleted T cells, or T cells provided the cDNA or gDNA that made up the material.

In the authors' workflow: Nucleated cell counts were estimated from reference gene primer amplification. Profiled with immunoSEQ multiplex PCR; TCRdb holds only in-frame clones, not every one. From that table come the V and J calls and clone size; the DNA was used to work out D and trimming. The sample includes 270,000 or so clones, 85% to 90% of them seen just once. Seattle cases were enrolled at active infection and followed longitudinally. The CDR3 extends over 14 amino acids. Trimming cost V 6 bases and J 1 base, with 12 bases left between them. Germline-derived CDR1 and CDR2 are MNHEY and SVGAGI.

The sequenced sample was peripheral blood. The rearrangement joins TRBV6-5 to TRBJ1-1; D is perhaps TRBD1 (6 bases). This sequence was found in a woman in her thirties with COVID-19, enrolled during active disease. CDR3 DNA: TGTGCCAGCAGGTGGGACACAGAGAACACTGAAGCTTTCTTT. Translating it yields CASRWDTENTEAFF.